Reported below is one TCR beta chain. What it binds is not known. This specimen belongs to a study of T cell responses to AZD1222 COVID-19 vaccine. Study observations and caveats: Without day 14 samples, only post-peak T cell repertoires were studied. Dominant at 160-218 and 743-854, vaccine-associated CD4 TCRs also spanned spike. Donor demographics were predominantly white British with a female majority; clonal diversity may be underestimated.

This table comes from immunoSEQ multiplex PCR, and its TCRdb copy is limited to in-frame clones, with some not included. The profile shows roughly 130,000 clones, around 90% of them singletons. The CDR3 covers 15 residues. CDR1 is SGHAT and CDR2 is FQNNGV in the germline V gene. J lost 4 bases, V lost 5 bases, and 8 bases had no gene match. This material consisted of peripheral blood, taken 28 days after the second AZD1222 dose. This receptor was identified in an adult who received the AZD1222 COVID-19 vaccine. This rearrangement joins TRBV11-2 to TRBJ2-5; 9 nucleotides match TRBD1. The CDR3 region has the DNA TGTGCCAGCAGCCTGCTGGGACAGGGACGAGAGACCCAGTACTTC. It encodes CASSLLGQGRETQYF. Variable domain in full (rest from reference TRBV11-2 and TRBJ2-5): EAGVAQSPRYKIIEKRQSVAFWCNPISGHATLYWYQQILGQGPKLLIQFQNNGVVDDSQLPKDRFSAERLKGVDSTLKIQPAKLEDSAVYLCASSLLGQGRETQYFGPGTRLLVL.